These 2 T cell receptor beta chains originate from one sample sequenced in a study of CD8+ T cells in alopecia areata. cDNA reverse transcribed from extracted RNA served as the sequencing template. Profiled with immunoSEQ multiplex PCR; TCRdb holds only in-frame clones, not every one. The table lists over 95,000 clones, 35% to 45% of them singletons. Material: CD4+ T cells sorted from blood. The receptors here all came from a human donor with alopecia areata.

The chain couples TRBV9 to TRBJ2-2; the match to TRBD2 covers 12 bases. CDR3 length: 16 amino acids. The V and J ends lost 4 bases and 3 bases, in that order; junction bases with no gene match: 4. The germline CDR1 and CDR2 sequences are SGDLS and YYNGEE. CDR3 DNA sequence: TGTGCCAGCAGCCGACTAGCGGGGGTTGACACCGGGGAGCTGTTTTTT. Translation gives CASSRLAGVDTGELFF.

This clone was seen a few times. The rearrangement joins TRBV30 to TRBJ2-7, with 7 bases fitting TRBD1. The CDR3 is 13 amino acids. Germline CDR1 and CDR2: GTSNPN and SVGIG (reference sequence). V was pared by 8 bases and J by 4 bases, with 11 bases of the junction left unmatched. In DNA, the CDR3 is TGTGCCGGGACCCGGGACAGAGCTTACGAGCAGTACTTC. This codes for CAGTRDRAYEQYF.